The entry that follows covers one T cell receptor beta chain sequence. Its antigen is undetermined. The PCR contained 60 Vbeta and 13 Jbeta primers. Generated by immunoSEQ multiplex PCR, the TCRdb table keeps only in-frame clones and is missing some. Of fewer than 100,000 clones in the sample, about 80% were seen once. This sample stems from a study of cytomegalovirus exposure and HLA in healthy donors. Turning to the study itself: Early released data comprised 75 million to 100 million unique TCRs from HLA-typed donors. Overall study findings and caveats: On later analysis, the bulk of CMV-associated TCR beta chains appeared to be HLA-restricted. Sequencing depth across donors, presence/absence analyses assumed, was roughly uniform.

V gave up 0 bases and J gave up 3 bases; unmatched junction bases: 7. There are 16 residues in the CDR3. CDR1 SGDLS and CDR2 YYNGEE come from the germline V gene. The sequencing input was PBMCs. The sequence was collected from a woman aged 55-69 years in good health and CMV-seronegative. The chain combines TRBV9 with TRBJ2-5; 8 bases agree with TRBD2. CDR3 nucleotide sequence: TGTGCCAGCAGCGTAGTCCCCGGAGCGGGAGAAGAGACCCAGTACTTC. Translated, it gives CASSVVPGAGEETQYF.